The 14 T cell receptor beta chains listed next were all sequenced from one sample in a study of vaccination and CD4 T cells after COVID-19. TCRdb reprocessed the PCR reads with MiXCR, giving one entry per CDR3 protein. The repertoire holds about 31,000 distinct CDR3 sequences, with approximately 49% as singletons. Time point in this sample: late sampling 161 to 241 days after vaccination in three convalescent patients. The sample here was CD4+ T cells from blood, taken about 7 months after SARS-CoV-2 vaccination. The receptors shown here come from a human donor who had recovered from COVID-19.

This clonotype turned up a few times. V gene TRBV7-2 combines with J gene TRBJ2-5; 9 positions match TRBD2. The CDR3 runs to 15 residues. Germline V gives CDR1 SGHTA, CDR2 FQGNSA. V dropped 1 base and J dropped 4; count of bases not matched to a gene: 4. The CDR3 here is CASSLGSSGIETQYF. CDR3 bases: TGTGCCAGCAGCTTAGGTTCTAGCGGGATAGAGACCCAGTACTTC.

CDR3 in amino acids: CASSAGTSGRAGEQYF. The CDR3 DNA reads as TGTGCCAGCAGCGCCGGGACTAGCGGGAGGGCCGGCGAGCAGTACTTC. The chain has TRBV7-8 and TRBJ2-7; 16 bases fit TRBD2. With V trimmed by 5 bases and J by 6 bases, 7 bases remained unmatched. The germline V gene encodes CDR1 SGHVS and CDR2 FQNEAQ. The CDR3 spans 16 residues.

This clonotype occurred a few times. V is TRBV20-1 and J is TRBJ1-2; D is unresolved. Germline lookup yields CDR1 DFQATT and CDR2 SNEGSKA (reference sequence). V dropped 1 base and J dropped 0 bases, with 9 bases sitting between them. This CDR3 has 14 amino acids. CDR3 region: CSARGPSSNYGYTF. The CDR3 region has the DNA TGCAGTGCTAGAGGCCCCAGCTCTAACTATGGCTACACCTTC.

The chain carries TRBV28 and TRBJ2-5, with TRBD2 matching over 8 bases. The CDR3 sequence is 16 residues long. V was pared by 4 bases and J by 2 bases, with 9 bases of the junction left unmatched. Germline CDR1 is MDHEN and CDR2 is SYDVKM. CDR3 nucleotides: TGTGCCAGCAGTTGGGCCACTAGCGGACTTCAAGAGACCCAGTACTTC. Its translation: CASSWATSGLQETQYF.

This clonotype has only a few counts. The CDR3 reads CATSAVGRPDTQYF. The CDR3 bases are TGTGCCACCAGCGCTGTAGGGCGCCCAGATACGCAGTATTTT. This chain joins TRBV15 and TRBJ2-3; D is ambiguous. The length of the CDR3 is 14 residues. CDR1 LNHNV and CDR2 YYDKDF come from the germline V gene (reference sequence). The germline V and J ends were trimmed by 5 bases and 4 bases, with 13 bases remaining between them.

The chain couples TRBV6-2 or TRBV6-3 to TRBJ2-1; TRBD2 might be the D (6 bases). The CDR3 sequence is 15 residues long. Germline V gene sequence: CDR1 MNHEY, CDR2 SVGEGT. Trimming removed 10 bases at V and 10 bases at J, with 26 bases between. The CDR3 nucleotides are TGTGCCACTGCCGAGGGGACTTGGGGGGTCGGGGAGCAGTTCTTC. Translation: CATAEGTWGVGEQFF.

V and J are TRBV6-1 and TRBJ2-6, with a weak D call TRBD2 (6 bases). Germline CDR1 MNHNS, CDR2 SASEGT. V lost 7 bases, J lost 1 base, and 11 bases lay in between. The CDR3 length is 15 residues. CDR3 nucleotide sequence: TGTGCCAGCAAGGAGGGGCTATCTGGGGCCAACGTCCTGACTTTC. The encoded protein is CASKEGLSGANVLTF.

The CDR3 region has the DNA TGTGCCAGCAGCTCACCTCAGCGGGAGGGGGACGAGCAGTACTTC. As protein: CASSSPQREGDEQYF. The chain uses TRBV7-2 and TRBJ2-7, with 10 bases fitting TRBD2. J gave up 5 bases and V 4 bases, and 8 bases lay outside the gene matches. Germline V gene lookup returns CDR1 SGHTA and CDR2 FQGNSA. This CDR3 is built from 15 residues.

The rearrangement uses TRBV4-2 and TRBJ1-2, with TRBD1 as a possible D gene (6 bases). CDR3 size: 17 residues. Germline V gives CDR1 LGHNA, CDR2 YNFKEQ. V lost 2 bases to trimming and J lost 2 bases, with 18 bases between them. The CDR3 coding sequence is TGTGCCAGCAGCCAACAGGGGCCGGAGGACCTCAACTATGGCTACACCTTC. This sequence encodes CASSQQGPEDLNYGYTF.

This clonotype was picked up a small number of times. CDR3 sequence reads: CATSRGGTGKETQYF. CDR3 DNA sequence: TGTGCCACCAGCAGGGGAGGGACAGGGAAAGAGACCCAGTACTTC. V gene TRBV15 combines with J gene TRBJ2-5; 9 bases match TRBD1. This CDR3 region has 15 residues. Germline V CDR1 and CDR2: LNHNV, YYDKDF (reference sequence). V shed 3 bases and J 3 bases; nucleotides not matched to a gene: 5.

V and J are TRBV20-1 and TRBJ2-7; the D is unclear. Deletions cut 1 base from V and 5 bases from J, with 18 bases between. There are 15 residues in the CDR3. Germline V gene lookup returns CDR1 DFQATT and CDR2 SNEGSKA (reference sequence). The CDR3 DNA sequence: TGCAGTGCTAGAGCGAGTCGCCCGGTCAAAGACGAGCAGTACTTC. The encoded protein is CSARASRPVKDEQYF.

The chain recombines TRBV27 with TRBJ2-2, with 8 bases fitting TRBD2. This CDR3 has 15 amino acids. The germline gives CDR1 MNHEY, CDR2 SMNVEV (reference sequence). Trimming removed 3 bases from V and 5 bases from J; junction bases left unmatched: 5. The CDR3 is CASSLQRGWTGELFF. The CDR3 region has the DNA TGTGCCAGCAGTTTGCAGCGGGGGTGGACCGGGGAGCTGTTTTTT.

This CDR3 reads CASSAPRDRMRNTIYF. CDR3 coding DNA: TGTGCCAGCAGTGCCCCCCGGGACAGGATGAGGAACACCATATATTTT. The chain carries TRBV28 and TRBJ1-3; 8 nucleotides align to TRBD1. Per the germline V gene, CDR1 is MDHEN and CDR2 is SYDVKM. V shed 5 bases, J shed 7 bases, and the junction held 13 bases outside the gene matches. The CDR3 covers 16 residues.

The rearrangement links TRBV19 to TRBJ2-7; TRBD1 aligns across 9 bases. CDR1 and CDR2 (germline): LNHDA, SQIVND (reference sequence). CDR3 length: 14 residues. V lost 4 bases and J lost 9; bases outside the gene matches: 10. This chain's CDR3 is CASSNPGQGRGQYF. Here the CDR3 DNA reads TGTGCCAGTAGTAACCCGGGACAGGGCCGCGGGCAGTACTTC.